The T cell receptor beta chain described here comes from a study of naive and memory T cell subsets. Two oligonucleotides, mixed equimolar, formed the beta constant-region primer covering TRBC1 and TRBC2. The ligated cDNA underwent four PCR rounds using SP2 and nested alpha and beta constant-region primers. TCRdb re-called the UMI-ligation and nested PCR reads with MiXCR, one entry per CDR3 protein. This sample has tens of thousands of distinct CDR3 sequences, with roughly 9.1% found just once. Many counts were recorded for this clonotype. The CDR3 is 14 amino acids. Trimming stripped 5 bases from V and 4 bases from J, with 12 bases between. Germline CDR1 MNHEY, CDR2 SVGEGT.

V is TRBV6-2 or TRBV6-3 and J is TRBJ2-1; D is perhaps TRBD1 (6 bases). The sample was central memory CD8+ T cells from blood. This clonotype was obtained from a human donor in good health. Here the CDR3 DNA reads TGTGCCAGCAGTCAGGGGTATTCTTACAATGAGCAGTTCTTC. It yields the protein CASSQGYSYNEQFF.